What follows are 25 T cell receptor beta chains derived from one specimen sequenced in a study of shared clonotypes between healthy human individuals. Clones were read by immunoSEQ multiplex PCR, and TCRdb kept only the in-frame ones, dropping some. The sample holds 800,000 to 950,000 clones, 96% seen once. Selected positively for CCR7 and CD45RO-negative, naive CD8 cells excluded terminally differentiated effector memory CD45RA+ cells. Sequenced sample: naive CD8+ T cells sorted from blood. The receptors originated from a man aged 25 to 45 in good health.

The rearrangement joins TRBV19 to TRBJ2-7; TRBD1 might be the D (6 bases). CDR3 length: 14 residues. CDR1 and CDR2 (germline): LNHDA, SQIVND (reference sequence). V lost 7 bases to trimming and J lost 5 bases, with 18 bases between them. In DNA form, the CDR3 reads TGTGCCAGTACCACGACAGGTTTAGCAGACGAGCAGTACTTC. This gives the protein CASTTTGLADEQYF.

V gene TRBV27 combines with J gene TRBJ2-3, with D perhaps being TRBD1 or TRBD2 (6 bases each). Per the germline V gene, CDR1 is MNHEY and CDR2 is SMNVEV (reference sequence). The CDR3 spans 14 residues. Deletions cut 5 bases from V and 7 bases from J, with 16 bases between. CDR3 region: CASSKPGAVNTQYF. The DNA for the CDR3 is TGTGCCAGCAGTAAACCGGGGGCAGTGAATACGCAGTATTTT.

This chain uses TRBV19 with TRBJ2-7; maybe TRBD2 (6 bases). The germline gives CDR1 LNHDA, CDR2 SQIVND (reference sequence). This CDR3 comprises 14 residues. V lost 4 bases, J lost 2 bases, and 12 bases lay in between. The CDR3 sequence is CASSRASDTYEQYF. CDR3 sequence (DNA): TGTGCCAGTAGTAGGGCTAGCGATACCTACGAGCAGTACTTC.

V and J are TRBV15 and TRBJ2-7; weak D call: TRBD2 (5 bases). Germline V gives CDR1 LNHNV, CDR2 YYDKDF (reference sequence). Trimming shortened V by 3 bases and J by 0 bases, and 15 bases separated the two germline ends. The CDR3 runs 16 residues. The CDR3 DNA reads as TGTGCCACCAGCAGCCGTTTCGGGGAGAGCTCCTACGAGCAGTACTTC. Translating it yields CATSSRFGESSYEQYF.

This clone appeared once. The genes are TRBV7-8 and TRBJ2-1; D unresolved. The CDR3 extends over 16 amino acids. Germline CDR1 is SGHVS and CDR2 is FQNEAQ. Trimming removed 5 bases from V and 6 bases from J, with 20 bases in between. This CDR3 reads CASSISNTPPPNEQFF. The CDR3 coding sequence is TGTGCCAGCAGCATCAGTAACACTCCTCCCCCCAATGAGCAGTTCTTC.

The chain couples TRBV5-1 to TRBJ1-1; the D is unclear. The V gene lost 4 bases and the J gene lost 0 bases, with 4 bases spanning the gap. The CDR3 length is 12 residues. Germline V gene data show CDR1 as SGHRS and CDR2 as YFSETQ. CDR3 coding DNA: TGCGCCAGCAGCGGAGTGAACACTGAAGCTTTCTTT. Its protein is CASSGVNTEAFF. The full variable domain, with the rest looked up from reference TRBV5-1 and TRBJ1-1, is KAGVTQTPRYLIKTRGQQVTLSCSPISGHRSVSWYQQTPGQGLQFLFEYFSETQRNKGNFPGRFSGRQFSNSRSEMNVSTLELGDSALYLCASSGVNTEAFFGQGTRLTVV.

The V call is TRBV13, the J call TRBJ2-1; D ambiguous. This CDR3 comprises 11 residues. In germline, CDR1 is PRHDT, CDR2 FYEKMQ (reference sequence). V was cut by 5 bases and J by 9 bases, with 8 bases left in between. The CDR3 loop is CASSLTTEQFF. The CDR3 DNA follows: TGTGCCAGCAGCCTTACGACTGAGCAGTTCTTC.

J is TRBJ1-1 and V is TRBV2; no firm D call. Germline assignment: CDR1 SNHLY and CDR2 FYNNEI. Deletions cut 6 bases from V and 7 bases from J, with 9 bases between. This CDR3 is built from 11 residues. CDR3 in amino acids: CASSSQSEAFF. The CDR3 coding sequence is TGTGCCAGCAGCTCACAGAGTGAAGCTTTCTTT. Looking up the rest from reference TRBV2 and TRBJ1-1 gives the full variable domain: EPEVTQTPSHQVTQMGQEVILRCVPISNHLYFYWYRQILGQKVEFLVSFYNNEISEKSEIFDDQFSVERPDGSNFTLKIRSTKLEDSAMYFCASSSQSEAFFGQGTRLTVV.

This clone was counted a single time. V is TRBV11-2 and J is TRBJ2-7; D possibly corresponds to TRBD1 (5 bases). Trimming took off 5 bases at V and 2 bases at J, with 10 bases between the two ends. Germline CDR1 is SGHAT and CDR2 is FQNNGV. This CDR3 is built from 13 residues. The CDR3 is CASSTRQTYEQYF. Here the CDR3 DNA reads TGTGCCAGCAGCACCCGACAGACCTACGAGCAGTACTTC.

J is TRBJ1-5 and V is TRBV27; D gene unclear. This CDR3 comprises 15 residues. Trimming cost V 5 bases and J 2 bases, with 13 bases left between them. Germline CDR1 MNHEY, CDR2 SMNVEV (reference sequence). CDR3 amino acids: CASSAVSGGNQPQHF. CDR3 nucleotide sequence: TGTGCCAGCAGTGCCGTCTCCGGCGGCAATCAGCCCCAGCATTTT.

DNA of the CDR3: TGTGCCAGCGATTCGGGGTTCAGGGAGCAGTACTTC. Translating gives CASDSGFREQYF. The V call is TRBV6-6, the J call TRBJ2-7; the D gene is possibly TRBD2 (5 bases). Between the trimmed V and J ends, which lost 8 bases and 7 bases, there was a span of 15 bases. This CDR3 comprises 12 residues. CDR1 MNHNY and CDR2 SVGAGI come from the germline V gene (reference sequence).

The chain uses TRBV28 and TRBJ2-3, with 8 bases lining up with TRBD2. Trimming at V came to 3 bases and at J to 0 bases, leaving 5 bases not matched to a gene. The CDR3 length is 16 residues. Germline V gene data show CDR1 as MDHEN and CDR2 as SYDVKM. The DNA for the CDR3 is TGTGCCAGCAGTTTCATCACTAGCGGTAGCACAGATACGCAGTATTTT. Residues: CASSFITSGSTDTQYF.

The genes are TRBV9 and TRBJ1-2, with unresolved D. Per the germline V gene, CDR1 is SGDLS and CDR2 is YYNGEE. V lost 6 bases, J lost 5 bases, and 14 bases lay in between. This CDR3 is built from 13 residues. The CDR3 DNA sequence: TGTGCCAGCATGGATGGGGTGGGGTATGGCTACACCTTC. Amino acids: CASMDGVGYGYTF.

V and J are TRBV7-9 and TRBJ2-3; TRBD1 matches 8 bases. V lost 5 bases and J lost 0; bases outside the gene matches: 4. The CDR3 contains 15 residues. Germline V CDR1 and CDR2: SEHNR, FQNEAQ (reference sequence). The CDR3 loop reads CASSRTGPSTDTQYF. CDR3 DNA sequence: TGTGCCAGCAGCCGGACAGGGCCTAGCACAGATACGCAGTATTTT.

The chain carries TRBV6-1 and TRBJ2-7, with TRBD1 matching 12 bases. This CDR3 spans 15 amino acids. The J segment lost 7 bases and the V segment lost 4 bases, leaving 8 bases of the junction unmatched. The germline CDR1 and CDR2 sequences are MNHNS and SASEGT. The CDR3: CASSVEGQGAWEQYF. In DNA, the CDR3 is TGTGCCAGCAGTGTGGAGGGACAGGGGGCTTGGGAGCAGTACTTC.

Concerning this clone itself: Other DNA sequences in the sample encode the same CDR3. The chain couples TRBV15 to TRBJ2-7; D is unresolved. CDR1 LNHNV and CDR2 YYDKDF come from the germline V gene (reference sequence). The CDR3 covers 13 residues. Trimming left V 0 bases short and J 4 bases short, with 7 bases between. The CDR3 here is CATSRDLSYEQYF. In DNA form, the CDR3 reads TGTGCCACCAGCAGAGATTTAAGTTACGAGCAGTACTTC.

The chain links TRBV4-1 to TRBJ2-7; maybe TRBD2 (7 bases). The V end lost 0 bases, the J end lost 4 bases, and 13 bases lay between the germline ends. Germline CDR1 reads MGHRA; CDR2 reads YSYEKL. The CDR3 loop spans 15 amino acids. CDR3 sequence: CASSQERGALYEQYF. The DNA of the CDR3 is TGCGCCAGCAGCCAAGAACGGGGGGCCCTTTACGAGCAGTACTTC.

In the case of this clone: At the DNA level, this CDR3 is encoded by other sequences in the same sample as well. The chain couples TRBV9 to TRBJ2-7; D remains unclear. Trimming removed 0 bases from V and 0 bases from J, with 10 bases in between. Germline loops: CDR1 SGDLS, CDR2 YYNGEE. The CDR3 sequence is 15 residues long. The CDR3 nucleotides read TGTGCCAGCAGCGTAGGTGGCGACCGCTCCTACGAGCAGTACTTC. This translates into CASSVGGDRSYEQYF.

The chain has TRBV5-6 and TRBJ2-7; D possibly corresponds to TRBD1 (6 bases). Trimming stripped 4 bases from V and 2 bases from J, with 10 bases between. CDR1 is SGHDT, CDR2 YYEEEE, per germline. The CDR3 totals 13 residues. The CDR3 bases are TGTGCCAGCAGCATCACAGGGCCCTACGAGCAGTACTTC. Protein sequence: CASSITGPYEQYF.

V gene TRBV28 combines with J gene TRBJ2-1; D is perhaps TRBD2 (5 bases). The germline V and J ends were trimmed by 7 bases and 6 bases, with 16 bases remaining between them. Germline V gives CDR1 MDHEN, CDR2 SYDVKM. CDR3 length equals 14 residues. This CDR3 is CASTPFGVGNEQFF. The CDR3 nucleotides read TGTGCCAGCACCCCATTCGGGGTTGGCAATGAGCAGTTCTTC.

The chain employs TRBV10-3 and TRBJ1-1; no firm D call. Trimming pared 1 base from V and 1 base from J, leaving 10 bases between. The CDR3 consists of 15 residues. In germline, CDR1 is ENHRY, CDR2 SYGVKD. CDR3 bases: TGTGCCATCAGTGAGTTCGTAGGGAAGAACACTGAAGCTTTCTTT. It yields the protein CAISEFVGKNTEAFF.

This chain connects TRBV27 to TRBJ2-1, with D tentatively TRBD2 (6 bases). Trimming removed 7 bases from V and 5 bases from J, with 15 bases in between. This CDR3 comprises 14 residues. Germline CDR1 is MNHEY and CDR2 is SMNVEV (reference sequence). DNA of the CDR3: TGTGCCAGCACCCCGAGCGGGCCTCACAATGAGCAGTTCTTC. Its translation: CASTPSGPHNEQFF.

CDR3 sequence (DNA): TGTGCCAGCAGCAAGGGACACCTCAATCAGCCCCAGCATTTT. This encodes CASSKGHLNQPQHF. The chain joins TRBV7-9 to TRBJ1-5, with a tentative D call TRBD1 (6 bases). The germline V and J ends were trimmed by 5 bases and 3 bases, with 11 bases remaining between them. The CDR3 is 14 amino acids. Germline CDR1 is SEHNR and CDR2 is FQNEAQ (reference sequence). Using reference TRBV7-9 and TRBJ1-5 for the parts outside the CDR3, the full variable domain is DTGVSQNPRHKITKRGQNVTFRCDPISEHNRLYWYRQTLGQGPEFLTYFQNEAQLEKSRLLSDRFSAERPKGSFSTLEIQRTEQGDSAMYLCASSKGHLNQPQHFGDGTRLSIL.

This CDR3 reads CASSLFPTDTQYF. In nucleotides, the CDR3 is TGTGCCAGCAGCTTGTTTCCTACAGATACGCAGTATTTT. This chain uses TRBV5-5 with TRBJ2-3; D not resolved. Deletions cut 1 base from V and 3 bases from J, with 6 bases between. The V gene's germline CDR1 is SGHKS and CDR2 YYEKEE (reference sequence). The CDR3 totals 13 residues. Drawing the rest from reference TRBV5-5 and TRBJ2-3, the complete variable domain is DAGVTQSPTHLIKTRGQQVTLRCSPISGHKSVSWYQQVLGQGPQFIFQYYEKEERGRGNFPDRFSARQFPNYSSELNVNALLLGDSALYLCASSLFPTDTQYFGPGTRLTVL.

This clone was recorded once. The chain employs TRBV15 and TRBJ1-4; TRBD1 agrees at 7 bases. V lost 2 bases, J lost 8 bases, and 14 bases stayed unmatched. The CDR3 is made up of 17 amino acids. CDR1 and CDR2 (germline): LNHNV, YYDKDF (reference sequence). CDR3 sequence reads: CATSRINMGQSGEKLFF. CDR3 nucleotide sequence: TGTGCCACCAGCAGAATTAATATGGGACAGTCGGGCGAAAAACTGTTTTTT.